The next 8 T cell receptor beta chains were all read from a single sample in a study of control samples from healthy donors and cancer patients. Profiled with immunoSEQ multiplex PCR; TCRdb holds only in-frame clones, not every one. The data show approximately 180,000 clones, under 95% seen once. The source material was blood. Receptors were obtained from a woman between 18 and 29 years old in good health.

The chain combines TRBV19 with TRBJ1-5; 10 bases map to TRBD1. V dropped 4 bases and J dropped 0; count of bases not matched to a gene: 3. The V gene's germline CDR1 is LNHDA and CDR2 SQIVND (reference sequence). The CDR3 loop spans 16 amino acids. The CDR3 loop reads CASSRQGAPSNQPQHF. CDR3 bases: TGTGCCAGTAGTAGACAGGGGGCCCCTAGCAATCAGCCCCAGCATTTT.

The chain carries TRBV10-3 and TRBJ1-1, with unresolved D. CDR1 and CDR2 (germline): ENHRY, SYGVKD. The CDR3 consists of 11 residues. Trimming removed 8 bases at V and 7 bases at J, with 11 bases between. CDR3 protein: CAIRNDIEAFF. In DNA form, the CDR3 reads TGTGCCATCCGAAATGACATTGAAGCTTTCTTT.

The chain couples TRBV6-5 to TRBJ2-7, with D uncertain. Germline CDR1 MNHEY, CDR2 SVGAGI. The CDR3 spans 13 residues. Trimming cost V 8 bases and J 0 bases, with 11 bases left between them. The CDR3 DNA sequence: TGTGCCAGCTGGGCAGGACCCTCCTACGAGCAGTACTTC. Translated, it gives CASWAGPSYEQYF.

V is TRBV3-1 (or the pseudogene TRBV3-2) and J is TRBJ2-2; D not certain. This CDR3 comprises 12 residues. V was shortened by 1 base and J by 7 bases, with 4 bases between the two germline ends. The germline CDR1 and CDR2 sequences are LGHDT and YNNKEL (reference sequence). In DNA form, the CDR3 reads TGTGCCAGCAGCCAAGTAGACGGGGAGCTGTTTTTT. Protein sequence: CASSQVDGELFF.

Here the CDR3 reads CASTGIEPETQYF. In DNA form, the CDR3 reads TGTGCCAGCACAGGGATCGAACCAGAGACCCAGTACTTC. The chain recombines TRBV2 with TRBJ2-5; possible D gene TRBD1, 5 bases. Germline V gives CDR1 SNHLY, CDR2 FYNNEI. The length of the CDR3 is 13 residues. Trimming removed 7 bases from V and 4 bases from J, with 13 bases in between.

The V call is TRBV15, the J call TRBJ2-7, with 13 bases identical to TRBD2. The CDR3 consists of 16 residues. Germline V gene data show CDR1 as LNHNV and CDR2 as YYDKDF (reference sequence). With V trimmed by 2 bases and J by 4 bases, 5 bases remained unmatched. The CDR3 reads CATSRLRLAGGYEQYF. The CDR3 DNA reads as TGTGCCACCAGCAGACTTCGACTAGCGGGAGGATACGAGCAGTACTTC.

DNA for the CDR3: TGTGCCAGCAGCTTGACGGTCAATGAGCAGTTCTTC. Translating it yields CASSLTVNEQFF. The rearrangement uses TRBV5-4 and TRBJ2-1; no firm D call. The CDR3 length is 12 residues. Per germline, CDR1 SGHNT and CDR2 YYREEE (reference sequence). The V and J ends lost 1 base and 6 bases respectively, with 5 bases between them.

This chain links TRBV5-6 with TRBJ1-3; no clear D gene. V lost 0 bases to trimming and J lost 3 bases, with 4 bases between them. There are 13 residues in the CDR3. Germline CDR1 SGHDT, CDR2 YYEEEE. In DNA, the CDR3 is TGTGCCAGCAGCTTGGCCGATGGAAACACCATATATTTT. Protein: CASSLADGNTIYF. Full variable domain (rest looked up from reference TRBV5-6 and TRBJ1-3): DAGVTQSPTHLIKTRGQQVTLRCSPKSGHDTVSWYQQALGQGPQFIFQYYEEEERQRGNFPDRFSGHQFPNYSSELNVNALLLGDSALYLCASSLADGNTIYFGEGSWLTVV.